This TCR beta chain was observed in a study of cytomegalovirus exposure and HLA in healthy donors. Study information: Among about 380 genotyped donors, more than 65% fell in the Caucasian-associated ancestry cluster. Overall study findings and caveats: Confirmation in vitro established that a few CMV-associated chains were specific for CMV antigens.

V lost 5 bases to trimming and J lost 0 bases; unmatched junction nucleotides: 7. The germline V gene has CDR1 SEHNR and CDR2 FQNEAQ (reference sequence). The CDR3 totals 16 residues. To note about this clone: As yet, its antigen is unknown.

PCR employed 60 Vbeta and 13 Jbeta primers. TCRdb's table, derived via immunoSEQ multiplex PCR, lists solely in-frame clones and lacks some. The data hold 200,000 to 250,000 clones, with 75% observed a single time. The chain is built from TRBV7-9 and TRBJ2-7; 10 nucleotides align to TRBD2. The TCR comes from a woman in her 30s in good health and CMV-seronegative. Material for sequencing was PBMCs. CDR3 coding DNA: TGTGCCAGCAGCGCAGGGGCTAGCGGGGGCTCCTACGAGCAGTACTTC. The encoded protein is CASSAGASGGSYEQYF.